The 6 T cell receptor beta chains listed next were all sequenced from one sample in a study of T cells in Graves' hyperthyroidism and ophthalmopathy (dated by TCRdb to between 2017 and 2020). To prepare the library, multiplex PCR was applied. The listed sequencing device is Illumina HiSeq 2000. TCR beta CDR3 regions were amplified from RNA transcripts. For the first round of RT-PCR on the TCR CDR3, the HTBI primer set was used together with the Qiagen OneStep RT-PCR kit. TCRdb applied fastp at Q25 and MiXCR to the public reads, then kept only in-frame beta chains. Records with the same CDR3 protein are collapsed into one entry carrying the most frequent genes and DNA. The sample includes about 580,000 distinct CDR3 sequences, with about 14% observed a single time. The top ten constitute more than 4.5% of the sample. The sample was blood. The receptors were sampled from a woman between 25 and 40 years old with Graves' hyperthyroidism that later progressed to Graves' ophthalmopathy.

This clonotype was observed many times. V gene TRBV28 combines with J gene TRBJ2-2, with TRBD1 matching 7 bases. V lost 2 bases and J lost 4; bases outside the gene matches: 7. The CDR3 contains 16 residues. Germline CDR1 is MDHEN and CDR2 is SYDVKM. CDR3 nucleotides: TGTGCCAGCAGTTTAGGGACAGCCACGACCACCGGGGAGCTGTTTTTT. It is translated as CASSLGTATTTGELFF. Variable domain in full (rest from reference TRBV28 and TRBJ2-2): DVKVTQSSRYLVKRTGEKVFLECVQDMDHENMFWYRQDPGLGLRLIYFSYDVKMKEKGDIPEGYSVSREKKERFSLILESASTNQTSMYLCASSLGTATTTGELFFGEGSRLTVL.

This clonotype was seen more than once but under ten times. A read error may produce the germline difference seen at one junction end. The V call is TRBV6-1, the J call TRBJ2-1, with 9 bases lining up with TRBD2. In germline, CDR1 is MNHNS, CDR2 SASEGT. The CDR3 runs 15 residues. DNA for the CDR3: TGTGCCAGCAGCCTCGGCGGGAGGGCCCACAATAAGCAGTTCTTC. Its translation: CASSLGGRAHNKQFF.

J is TRBJ2-7 and V is TRBV3-1; D possibly corresponds to TRBD1 (5 bases). V was cut by 4 bases and J by 7 bases, with 11 bases left in between. CDR3 length equals 12 residues. Germline values: CDR1 LGHDT, CDR2 YNNKEL (reference sequence). The CDR3 is CASSPGIAEQYF. The CDR3 DNA reads TGTGCCAGCAGCCCAGGGATAGCTGAGCAGTACTTC.

The CDR3 protein is CSEEGPQETQYF. CDR3 sequence (DNA): TGCAGTGAAGAAGGGCCCCAAGAGACCCAGTACTTC. This chain uses TRBV20-1 with TRBJ2-5; no clear D. V was clipped by 7 bases and J by 1 base, with 10 bases between them. The germline gives CDR1 DFQATT, CDR2 SNEGSKA (reference sequence). The CDR3 loop spans 12 amino acids.

The chain is built from TRBV7-8 and TRBJ2-1; 10 bases are shared with TRBD2. The better agreement between TRBJ2-7 and the DNA end casts doubt on the J call. The CDR3 totals 15 residues. Germline CDR1 SGHVS, CDR2 FQNEAQ. CDR3 residues: CASSSRTSGYNEQYF. The CDR3 DNA follows: TGTGCCAGCAGCTCCCGGACTAGCGGATACAATGAGCAGTACTTC.

This clonotype was recorded at least ten times. The chain uses TRBV7-9 and TRBJ2-2; 8 nucleotides match TRBD2. The trim removed 7 bases at V and 2 bases at J, leaving 12 bases unmatched. The CDR3 spans 17 residues. The germline V gene has CDR1 SEHNR and CDR2 FQNEAQ (reference sequence). The CDR3 DNA reads as TGTGCCAGCAACCCCCTCATACTAGCGGTTAACACCGGGGAGCTGTTTTTT. Amino acids: CASNPLILAVNTGELFF.